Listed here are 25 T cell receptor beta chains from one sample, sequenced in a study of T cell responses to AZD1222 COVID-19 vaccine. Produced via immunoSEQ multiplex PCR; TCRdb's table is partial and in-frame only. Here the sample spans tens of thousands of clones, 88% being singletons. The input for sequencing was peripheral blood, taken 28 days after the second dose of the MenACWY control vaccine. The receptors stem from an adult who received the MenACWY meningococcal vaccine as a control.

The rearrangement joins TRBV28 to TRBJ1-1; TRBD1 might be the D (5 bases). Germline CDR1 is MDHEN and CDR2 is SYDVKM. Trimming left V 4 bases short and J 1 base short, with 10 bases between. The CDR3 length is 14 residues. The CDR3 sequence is CASSSRQWNTEAFF. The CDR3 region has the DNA TGTGCCAGCAGTTCCAGACAGTGGAACACTGAAGCTTTCTTT.

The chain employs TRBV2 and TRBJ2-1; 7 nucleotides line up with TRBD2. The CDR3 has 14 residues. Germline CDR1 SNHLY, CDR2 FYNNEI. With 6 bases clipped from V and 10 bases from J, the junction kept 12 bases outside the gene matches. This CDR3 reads CASRSGTSAKEQFF. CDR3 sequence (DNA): TGTGCCAGCAGGTCCGGAACTAGCGCAAAGGAGCAGTTCTTC.

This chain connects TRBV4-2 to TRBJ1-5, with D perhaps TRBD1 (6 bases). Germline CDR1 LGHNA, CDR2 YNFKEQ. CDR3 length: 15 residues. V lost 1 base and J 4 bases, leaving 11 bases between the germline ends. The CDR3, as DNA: TGTGCCAGCAGCCAAGGAGTGGGGGCGAATCAGCCCCAGCATTTT. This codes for CASSQGVGANQPQHF.

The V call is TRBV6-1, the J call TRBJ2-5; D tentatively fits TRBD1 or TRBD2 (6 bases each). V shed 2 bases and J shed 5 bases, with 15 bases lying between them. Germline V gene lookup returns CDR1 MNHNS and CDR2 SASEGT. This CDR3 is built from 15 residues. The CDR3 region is CASSERGDPGETQYF. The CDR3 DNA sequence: TGTGCCAGCAGTGAAAGGGGGGACCCAGGGGAGACCCAGTACTTC.

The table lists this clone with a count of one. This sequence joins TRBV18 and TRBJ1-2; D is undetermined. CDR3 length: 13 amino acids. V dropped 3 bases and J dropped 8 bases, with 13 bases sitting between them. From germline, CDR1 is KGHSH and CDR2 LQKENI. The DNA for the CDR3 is TGTGCCAGCTCACCTGGGCCAGCGGCGGGCTACACCTTC. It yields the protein CASSPGPAAGYTF. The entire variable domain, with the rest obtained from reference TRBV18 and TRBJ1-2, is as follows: NAGVMQNPRHLVRRRGQEARLRCSPMKGHSHVYWYRQLPEEGLKFMVYLQKENIIDESGMPKERFSAEFPKEGPSILRIQQVVRGDSAAYFCASSPGPAAGYTFGSGTRLTVV.

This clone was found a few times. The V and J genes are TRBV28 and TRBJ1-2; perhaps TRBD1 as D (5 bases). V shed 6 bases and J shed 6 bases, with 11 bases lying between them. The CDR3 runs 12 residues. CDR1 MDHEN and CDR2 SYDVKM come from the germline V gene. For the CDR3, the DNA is TGTGCCAGCAGGGAGGCGGGGCATGGCTACACCTTC. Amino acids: CASREAGHGYTF.

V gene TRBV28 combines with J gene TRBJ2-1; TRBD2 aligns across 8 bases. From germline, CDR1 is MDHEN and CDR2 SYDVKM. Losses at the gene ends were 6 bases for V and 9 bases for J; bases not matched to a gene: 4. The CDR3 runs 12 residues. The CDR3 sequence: CASRLAGSEQFF. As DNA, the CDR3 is TGTGCCAGCAGGCTAGCGGGTAGTGAGCAGTTCTTC.

As DNA, the CDR3 is TGTGCCAGCAGTCCGGGACAGGGAGCCTTCTATGGCTACACCTTC. Protein product: CASSPGQGAFYGYTF. V gene TRBV5-5 combines with J gene TRBJ1-2; 9 bases match TRBD1. The CDR3 extends over 15 amino acids. Germline V gives CDR1 SGHKS, CDR2 YYEKEE (reference sequence). Trimming removed 5 bases from V and 4 bases from J; junction bases left unmatched: 9.

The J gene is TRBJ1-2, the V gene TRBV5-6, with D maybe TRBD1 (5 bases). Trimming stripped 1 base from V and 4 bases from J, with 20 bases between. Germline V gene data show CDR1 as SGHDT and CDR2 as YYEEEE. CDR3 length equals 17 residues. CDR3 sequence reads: CASSLSGEASPLYGYTF. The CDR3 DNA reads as TGTGCCAGCAGCTTGTCGGGGGAGGCCTCCCCACTCTATGGCTACACCTTC. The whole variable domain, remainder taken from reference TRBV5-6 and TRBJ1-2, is DAGVTQSPTHLIKTRGQQVTLRCSPKSGHDTVSWYQQALGQGPQFIFQYYEEEERQRGNFPDRFSGHQFPNYSSELNVNALLLGDSALYLCASSLSGEASPLYGYTFGSGTRLTVV.

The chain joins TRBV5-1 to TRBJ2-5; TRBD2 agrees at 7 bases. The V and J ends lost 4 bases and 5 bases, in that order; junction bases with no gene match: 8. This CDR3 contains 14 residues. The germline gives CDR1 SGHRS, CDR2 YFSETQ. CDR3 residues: CASSPVGGGETQYF. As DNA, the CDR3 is TGCGCCAGCAGCCCGGTCGGGGGAGGGGAGACCCAGTACTTC. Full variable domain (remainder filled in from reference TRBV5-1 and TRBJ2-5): KAGVTQTPRYLIKTRGQQVTLSCSPISGHRSVSWYQQTPGQGLQFLFEYFSETQRNKGNFPGRFSGRQFSNSRSEMNVSTLELGDSALYLCASSPVGGGETQYFGPGTRLLVL.

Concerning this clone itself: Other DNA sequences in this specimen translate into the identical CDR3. CDR3 region: CASSQDRVGQPQHF. The DNA of the CDR3 is TGCGCCAGCAGCCAAGACAGGGTAGGTCAGCCCCAGCATTTT. J is TRBJ1-5 and V is TRBV4-3, with a possible D match to TRBD1 (5 bases). The germline gives CDR1 LGHNA, CDR2 YSLEER. The ends were cut back, 0 bases at V and 6 bases at J, with 9 bases in the middle. The CDR3 has 14 amino acids.

CDR3 sequence reads: CSAPGQNTEAFF. In DNA, the CDR3 is TGCAGCGCCCCCGGGCAGAACACTGAAGCTTTCTTT. This chain links TRBV29-1 with TRBJ1-1, with unresolved D. The CDR3 consists of 12 residues. Germline CDR1 SQVTM, CDR2 ANQGSEA. The germline V and J ends were trimmed by 7 bases and 1 base, with 10 bases remaining between them. Filled out from reference TRBV29-1 and TRBJ1-1, the complete variable domain reads SAVISQKPSRDICQRGTSLTIQCQVDSQVTMMFWYRQQPGQSLTLIATANQGSEATYESGFVIDKFPISRPNLTFSTLTVSNMSPEDSSIYLCSAPGQNTEAFFGQGTRLTVV.

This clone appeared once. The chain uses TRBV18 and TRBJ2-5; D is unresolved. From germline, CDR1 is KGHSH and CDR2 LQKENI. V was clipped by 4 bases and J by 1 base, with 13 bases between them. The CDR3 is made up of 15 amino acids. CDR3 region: CASSQGGVGQETQYF. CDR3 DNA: TGTGCCAGCTCACAGGGCGGAGTGGGCCAAGAGACCCAGTACTTC.

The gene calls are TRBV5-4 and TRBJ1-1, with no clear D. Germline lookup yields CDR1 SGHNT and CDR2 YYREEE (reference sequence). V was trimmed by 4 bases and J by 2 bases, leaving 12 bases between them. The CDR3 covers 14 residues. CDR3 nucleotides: TGTGCCAGCAGCCGAGAGGCGATCAACACTGAAGCTTTCTTT. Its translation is CASSREAINTEAFF.

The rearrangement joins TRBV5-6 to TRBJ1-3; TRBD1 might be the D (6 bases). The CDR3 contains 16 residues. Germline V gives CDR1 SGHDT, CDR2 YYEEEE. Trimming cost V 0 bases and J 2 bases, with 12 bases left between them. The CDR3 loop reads CASSLVFAGAGNTIYF. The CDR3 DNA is TGTGCCAGCAGCTTGGTTTTTGCAGGGGCTGGAAACACCATATATTTT.

The CDR3 nucleotides are TGTGCCTGGACCGCAAGGGGATACGAGCAGTACTTC. Amino acids: CAWTARGYEQYF. The chain carries TRBV30 and TRBJ2-7; tentative D call: TRBD1 (5 bases). The CDR3 covers 12 residues. V gave up 4 bases and J gave up 4 bases, with 11 bases separating them. Germline lookup yields CDR1 GTSNPN and CDR2 SVGIG (reference sequence). Full variable domain (remainder filled in from reference TRBV30 and TRBJ2-7): SQTIHQWPATLVQPVGSPLSLECTVEGTSNPNLYWYRQAAGRGLQLLFYSVGIGQISSEVPQNLSASRPQDRQFILSSKKLLLSDSGFYLCAWTARGYEQYFGPGTRLTVT.

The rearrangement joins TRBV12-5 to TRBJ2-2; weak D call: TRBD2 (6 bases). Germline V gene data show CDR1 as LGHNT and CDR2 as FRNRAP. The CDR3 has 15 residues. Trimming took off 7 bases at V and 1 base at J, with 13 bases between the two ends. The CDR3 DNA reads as TGTGCTAGTGCCGGGACTCTTCTGAACACCGGGGAGCTGTTTTTT. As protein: CASAGTLLNTGELFF.

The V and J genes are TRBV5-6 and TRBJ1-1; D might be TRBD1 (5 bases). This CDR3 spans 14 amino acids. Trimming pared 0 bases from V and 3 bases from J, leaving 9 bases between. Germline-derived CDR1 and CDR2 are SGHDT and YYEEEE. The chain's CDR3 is CASSLGVGDTEAFF. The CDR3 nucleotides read TGTGCCAGCAGCTTGGGGGTAGGGGACACTGAAGCTTTCTTT.

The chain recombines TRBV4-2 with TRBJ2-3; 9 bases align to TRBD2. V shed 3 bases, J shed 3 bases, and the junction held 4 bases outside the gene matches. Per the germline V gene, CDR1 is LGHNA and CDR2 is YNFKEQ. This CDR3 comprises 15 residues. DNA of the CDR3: TGTGCCAGCAGCCACAGCGGGGGGCAGACAGATACGCAGTATTTT. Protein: CASSHSGGQTDTQYF.

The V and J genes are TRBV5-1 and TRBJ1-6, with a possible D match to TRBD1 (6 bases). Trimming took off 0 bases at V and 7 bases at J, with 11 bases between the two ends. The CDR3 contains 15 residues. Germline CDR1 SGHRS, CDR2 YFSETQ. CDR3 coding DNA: TGCGCCAGCAGCTTGGGGTCAGGGGAGAATTCACCCCTCCACTTT. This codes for CASSLGSGENSPLHF.

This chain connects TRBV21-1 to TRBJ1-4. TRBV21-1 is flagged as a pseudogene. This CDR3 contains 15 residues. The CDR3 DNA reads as TGTGCCAGCAGAATCCCGGGGCCATTTAATGAAAAACTGTTTTTT. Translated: CASRIPGPFNEKLFF.

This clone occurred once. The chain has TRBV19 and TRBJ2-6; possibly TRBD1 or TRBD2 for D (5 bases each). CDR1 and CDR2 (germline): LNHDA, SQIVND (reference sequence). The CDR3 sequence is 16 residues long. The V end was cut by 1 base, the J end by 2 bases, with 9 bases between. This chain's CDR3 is CASSIGQGAGANVLTF. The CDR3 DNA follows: TGTGCCAGTAGTATAGGGCAGGGAGCTGGGGCCAACGTCCTGACTTTC.

The chain's CDR3 is CASSEVGGLARETQYF. As DNA, the CDR3 is TGTGCCAGCAGTGAAGTAGGGGGCTTGGCGAGAGAGACCCAGTACTTC. The rearrangement links TRBV25-1 to TRBJ2-5; 7 bases agree with TRBD1. This CDR3 is built from 16 residues. V lost 2 bases to trimming and J lost 4 bases; unmatched junction nucleotides: 10. Per the germline V gene, CDR1 is MGHDK and CDR2 is SYGVNS.

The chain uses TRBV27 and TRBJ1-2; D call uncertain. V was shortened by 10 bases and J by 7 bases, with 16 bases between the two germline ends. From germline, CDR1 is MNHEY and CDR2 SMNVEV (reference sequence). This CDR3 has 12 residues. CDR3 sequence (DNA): TGTGCCACAAAGGCCCCCTTTGGTGGCTACACCTTC. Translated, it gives CATKAPFGGYTF.

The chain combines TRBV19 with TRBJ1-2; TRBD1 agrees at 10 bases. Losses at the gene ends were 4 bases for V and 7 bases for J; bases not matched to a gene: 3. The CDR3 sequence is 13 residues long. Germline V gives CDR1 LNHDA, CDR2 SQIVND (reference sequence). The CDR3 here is CASSTRTGGGYTF. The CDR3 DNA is TGTGCCAGTAGTACCCGGACAGGGGGTGGCTACACCTTC.